What follows describes a single T cell receptor (beta chain). This CDR3 has 14 amino acids. V gave up 7 bases and J gave up 4 bases, with 16 bases separating them. CDR1 LNHDA and CDR2 SQIVND come from the germline V gene (reference sequence). This sample was taken from a study of blood T cell repertoires in COVID-19. Study summary: Nucleic acid was either cDNA or gDNA, and it came from T cells, B-cell-depleted T cells, or PBMCs.

The data were produced by immunoSEQ multiplex PCR, yet TCRdb's version contains in-frame clones alone and is incomplete. The table includes about 21,000 clones, around 89% detected once. This chain links TRBV19 with TRBJ1-2; D is possibly TRBD1 (5 bases). Material: peripheral blood. This receptor was obtained from a man aged 65 to 79 with active COVID-19. The CDR3 here is CASTRDGYFYGYTF. CDR3 nucleotides: TGTGCCAGTACGCGGGACGGATATTTCTATGGCTACACCTTC.